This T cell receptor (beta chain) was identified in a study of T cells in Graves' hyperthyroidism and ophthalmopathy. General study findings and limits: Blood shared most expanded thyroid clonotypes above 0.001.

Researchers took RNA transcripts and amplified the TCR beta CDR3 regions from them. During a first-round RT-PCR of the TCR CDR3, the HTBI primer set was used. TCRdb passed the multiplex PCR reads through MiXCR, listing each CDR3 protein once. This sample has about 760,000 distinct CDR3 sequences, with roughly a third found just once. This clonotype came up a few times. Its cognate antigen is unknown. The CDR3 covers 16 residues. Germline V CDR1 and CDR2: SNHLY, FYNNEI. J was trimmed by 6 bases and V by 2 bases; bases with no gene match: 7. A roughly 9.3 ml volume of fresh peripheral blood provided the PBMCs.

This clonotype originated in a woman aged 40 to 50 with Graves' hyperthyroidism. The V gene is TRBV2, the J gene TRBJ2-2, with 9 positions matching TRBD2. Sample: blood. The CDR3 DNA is TGTGCCAGCAGTGAAAGTAGCGGGAGAAAGGCCGGGGAGCTGTTTTTT. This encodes CASSESSGRKAGELFF.